The 8 T cell receptor beta chains below all came from one sample that was sequenced in a study of cytomegalovirus exposure and HLA in healthy donors. Amplification used 60 Vbeta primers and 13 Jbeta primers. The assay was immunoSEQ multiplex PCR, and TCRdb's table has in-frame clones only and misses some. The sample has about 100,000 clones; around 76% are singletons. Sequencing was performed on PBMCs. The receptor set was obtained from a man aged 35-49 years in good health and CMV-seropositive.

The chain has TRBV9 and TRBJ2-5; D uncertain. The CDR3 contains 14 residues. Per germline, CDR1 SGDLS and CDR2 YYNGEE. V was pared by 2 bases and J by 0 bases, with 8 bases between. CDR3 region: CASSVSLDQETQYF. The CDR3 DNA sequence: TGTGCCAGCAGCGTGTCTCTAGACCAAGAGACCCAGTACTTC.

This clone came up a few times. This chain connects TRBV9 to TRBJ1-2; TRBD1 agrees at 9 bases. CDR1 and CDR2 (germline): SGDLS, YYNGEE. The CDR3 contains 15 residues. The ends lost 4 bases at V and 1 base at J; junction bases unmatched: 5. This chain's CDR3 is CASSPKDRGNYGYTF. The CDR3 DNA follows: TGTGCCAGCAGCCCGAAGGACAGGGGTAACTATGGCTACACCTTC.

The rearrangement links TRBV28 to TRBJ1-5; D remains unclear. V was pared by 4 bases and J by 7 bases, with 23 bases between. CDR1 is MDHEN and CDR2 is SYDVKM in the germline V gene. The CDR3 is 17 amino acids. The CDR3 loop reads CASSSNTRGFENQPQHF. For the CDR3, the DNA is TGTGCCAGCAGTTCGAACACCCGCGGGTTTGAGAACCAGCCCCAGCATTTT.

A single count supports this clone. The rearrangement joins TRBV6-6 to TRBJ2-7, with 8 bases that match TRBD2. V lost 5 bases to trimming and J lost 3 bases; unmatched junction nucleotides: 9. This CDR3 is 15 amino acids long. The V gene's germline CDR1 is MNHNY and CDR2 SVGAGI (reference sequence). The CDR3 DNA sequence: TGTGCCAGCAGTGTTGGACTAGCAGGTCACTACGAGCAGTACTTC. This gives the protein CASSVGLAGHYEQYF.

The chain carries TRBV27 and TRBJ2-7, with D possibly TRBD1 on 5 matching bases. The V end was cut by 2 bases, the J end by 4 bases, with 6 bases between. Germline lookup yields CDR1 MNHEY and CDR2 SMNVEV (reference sequence). The CDR3 is 12 residues long. The CDR3: CASSLTGYEQYF. The CDR3 DNA is TGTGCCAGCAGTTTAACAGGATACGAGCAGTACTTC.

The chain couples TRBV28 to TRBJ2-1; 7 bases agree with TRBD1. There are 14 residues in the CDR3. CDR1 MDHEN and CDR2 SYDVKM come from the germline V gene. V shed 5 bases and J 5 bases; nucleotides not matched to a gene: 6. CDR3 sequence (DNA): TGTGCCAGCAGTACCGGGACAGCTAACAATGAGCAGTTCTTC. As protein: CASSTGTANNEQFF.

This clone occurred a few times. The genes are TRBV9 and TRBJ2-3; TRBD1 matches 11 bases. The CDR3 has 17 residues. The trim removed 4 bases at V and 3 bases at J, leaving 10 bases unmatched. The V gene's germline CDR1 is SGDLS and CDR2 YYNGEE. CDR3 region: CASSFPGDRGSTDTQYF. The CDR3 nucleotides read TGTGCCAGCAGCTTCCCCGGGGACAGGGGGTCAACAGATACGCAGTATTTT.

About this clone itself: An end of the junction differs from the germline gene, which may be a read error. The chain links TRBV7-7 to TRBJ2-5; 13 nucleotides line up with TRBD2. The germline V gene encodes CDR1 SSHAT and CDR2 FNYEAQ (reference sequence). The CDR3 has 16 amino acids. The CDR3 DNA sequence: TGTGCTAGCAGCGTAGGGACTAGCGGGACCGGAGAGACCCAGTACTTC. Protein: CASSVGTSGTGETQYF.